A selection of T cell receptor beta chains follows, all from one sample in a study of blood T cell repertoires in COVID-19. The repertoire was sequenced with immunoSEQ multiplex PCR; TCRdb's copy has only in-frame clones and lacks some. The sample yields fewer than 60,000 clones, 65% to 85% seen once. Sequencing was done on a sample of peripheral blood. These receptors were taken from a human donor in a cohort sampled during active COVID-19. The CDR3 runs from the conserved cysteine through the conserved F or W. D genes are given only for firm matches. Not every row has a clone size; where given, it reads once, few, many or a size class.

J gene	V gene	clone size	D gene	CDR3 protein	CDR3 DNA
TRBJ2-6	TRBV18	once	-	CASSQTGSGANVLTF	TGTGCCAGCTCACAGACGGGCTCTGGGGCCAACGTCCTGACTTTC
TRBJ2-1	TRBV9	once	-	CASSVAQGPYNEQFF	TGTGCCAGCAGCGTAGCCCAGGGGCCCTACAATGAGCAGTTCTTC
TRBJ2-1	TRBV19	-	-	CASSIIGEYNEQFF	TGTGCCAGTAGTATAATCGGGGAGTACAATGAGCAGTTCTTC
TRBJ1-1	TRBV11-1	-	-	CASSKAPDRNTEAFF	TGTGCCAGCAGCAAGGCCCCGGACAGGAACACTGAAGCTTTCTTT
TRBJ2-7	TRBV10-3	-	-	CAISGAGTNYEQYF	TGTGCCATCAGTGGGGCGGGAACTAACTACGAGCAGTACTTC
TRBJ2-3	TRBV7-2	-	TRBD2	CASSHLAGASTDTQYF	TGTGCCAGCAGCCATCTAGCGGGGGCAAGTACAGATACGCAGTATTTT
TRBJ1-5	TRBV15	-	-	CATSTTPGAGNNQPQHF	TGTGCCACCAGCACAACACCCGGGGCGGGGAACAATCAGCCCCAGCATTTT
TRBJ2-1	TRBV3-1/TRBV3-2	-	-	CASSQDSPLVTNEQFF	TGTGCCAGCAGCCAGGATTCGCCACTAGTGACCAATGAGCAGTTCTTC
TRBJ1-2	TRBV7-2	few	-	CASTPGAGDGYTF	TGTGCCAGCACCCCTGGGGCGGGGGACGGCTACACCTTC
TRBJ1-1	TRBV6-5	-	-	CASSPGQYNTEAFF	TGTGCCAGCAGTCCTGGACAGTACAACACTGAAGCTTTCTTT
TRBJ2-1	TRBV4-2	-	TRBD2	CASSHRLAGVYNEQFF	TGTGCCAGCAGCCATCGTCTGGCGGGGGTGTACAATGAGCAGTTCTTC
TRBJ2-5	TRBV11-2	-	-	CASSLPGAETQYF	TGTGCCAGCAGCTTACCCGGAGCAGAGACCCAGTACTTC
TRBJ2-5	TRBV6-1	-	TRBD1	CASSEAPGQQETQYF	TGTGCCAGCAGTGAGGCCCCGGGACAGCAAGAGACCCAGTACTTC
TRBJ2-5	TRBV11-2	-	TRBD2	CASSYRLASGIKETQYF	TGTGCCAGCAGCTACCGACTAGCTAGCGGGATCAAAGAGACCCAGTACTTC
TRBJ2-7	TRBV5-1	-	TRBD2	CASSFGGADEQYF	TGCGCCAGCAGCTTCGGGGGGGCTGACGAGCAGTACTTC
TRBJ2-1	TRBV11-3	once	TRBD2	CASGKRGGVNEQFF	TGTGCCAGCGGAAAGCGGGGGGGCGTAAATGAGCAGTTCTTC
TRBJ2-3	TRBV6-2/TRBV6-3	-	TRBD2	CASSLSGRADTQYF	TGTGCCAGCAGCTTAAGCGGGAGAGCAGATACGCAGTATTTT